Described below is a single T cell receptor (beta chain) sequence and its context. The CDR3 covers 14 residues. Germline V gives CDR1 MGHRA, CDR2 YSYEKL. Trimming took 4 bases from V and 7 from J; bases not matched to a gene: 9. This sample is part of a study of blood T cell repertoires in COVID-19. TCRdb's copy holds only in-frame clones and misses some; the assay was immunoSEQ multiplex PCR. The repertoire includes 150,000 to 200,000 clones, around 84% of them detected once, and 5.5% to 7% sits in the top ten. J is TRBJ1-1 and V is TRBV4-1, with 7 bases matching TRBD1. The TCR comes from a man aged 45-65 years with active or convalescent COVID-19. The sequenced sample consisted of peripheral blood. In DNA, the CDR3 is TGCGCCAGCAGCCGAGGGACAGCCAACCGTGAAGCTTTCTTT. Translating it yields CASSRGTANREAFF.